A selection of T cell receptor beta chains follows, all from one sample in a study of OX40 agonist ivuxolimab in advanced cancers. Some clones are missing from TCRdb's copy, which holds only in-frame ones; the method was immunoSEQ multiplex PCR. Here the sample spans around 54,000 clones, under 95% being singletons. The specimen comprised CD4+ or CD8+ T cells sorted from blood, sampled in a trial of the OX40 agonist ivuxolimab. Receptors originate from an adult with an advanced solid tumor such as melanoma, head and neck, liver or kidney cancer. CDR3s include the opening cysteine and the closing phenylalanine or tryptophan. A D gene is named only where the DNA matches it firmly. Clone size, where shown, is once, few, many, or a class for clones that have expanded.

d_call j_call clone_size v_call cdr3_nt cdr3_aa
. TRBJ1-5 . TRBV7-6 TGTGCCAGCAGCTTACACGCCGGGAGCAATCAGCCCCAGCATTTT CASSLHAGSNQPQHF
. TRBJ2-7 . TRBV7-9 TGTGCCAGCAGCTTAGACAGGGTTCCCGAGCAGTACTTC CASSLDRVPEQYF
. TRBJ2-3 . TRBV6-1 TGTGCCAGCAGTGCCCGGGACTCTAGCACAGATACGCAGTATTTT CASSARDSSTDTQYF
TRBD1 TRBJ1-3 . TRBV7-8 TGTGCCAGCAGCCTGACAGGGACTGGAAACACCATATATTTT CASSLTGTGNTIYF
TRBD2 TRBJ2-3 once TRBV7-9 TGTGCCAGCAGCCCTTCGGCGGGAGGGACAGATACGCAGTATTTT CASSPSAGGTDTQYF
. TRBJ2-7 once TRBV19 TGTGCCAGTAGTGTCTCGTTTTCCCAGGACGAGCAGTACTTC CASSVSFSQDEQYF
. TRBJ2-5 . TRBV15 TGTGCCACCAGCTTGGAAGAGGGGCGACTCCAAGAGACCCAGTACTTC CATSLEEGRLQETQYF
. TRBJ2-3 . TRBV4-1 TGCGCCAGCAGCCAAGAAAGTACGGGCTGGCGGGTAGAGACAGATACGCAGTATTTT CASSQESTGWRVETDTQYF
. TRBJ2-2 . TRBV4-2 TGTGCCAGCAGCCAAGTGGAGGTTGCCGGGGAGCTGTTTTTT CASSQVEVAGELFF
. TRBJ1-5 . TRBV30 TGTGCCTGGAGGGGCTCGGGCAATCAGCCCCAGCATTTT CAWRGSGNQPQHF
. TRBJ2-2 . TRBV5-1 TGCGCCAGCAGCTTATCAGACCCCCTTTCTTCCGGGGAGCTGTTTTTT CASSLSDPLSSGELFF
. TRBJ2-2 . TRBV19 TGTGCCAGTACCCACGGGAACTGGGAGCTGTTTTTT CASTHGNWELFF
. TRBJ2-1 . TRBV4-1 TGCGCCAGCAGCCATCTTAGTTTTGCGGGACCAAACAATGAGCAGTTCTTC CASSHLSFAGPNNEQFF
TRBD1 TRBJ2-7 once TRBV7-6 TGTGCCAGCAGCTCCGACAGGGGTTATCTTGGGGAGCAGTACTTC CASSSDRGYLGEQYF
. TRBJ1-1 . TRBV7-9 TGTGCCAGCCAACAAACGAACACTGAAGCTTTCTTT CASQQTNTEAFF
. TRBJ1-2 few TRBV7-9 TGTGCCAGCAGCTTTACCGGGACACCAAACTATGGCTACACCTTC CASSFTGTPNYGYTF
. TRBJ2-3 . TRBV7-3 TGTGCCAGCAGCTTAACAGGGTTGATGACAGATACGCAGTATTTT CASSLTGLMTDTQYF
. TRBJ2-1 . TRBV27 TGTGCCAGCAGTTTAAGGGAGTACAATGAGCAGTTCTTC CASSLREYNEQFF
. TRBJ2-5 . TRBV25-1 TGTGCCAGCAGTGATCAACGAATGGGGAAGAATCAAGAGACCCAGTACTTC CASSDQRMGKNQETQYF
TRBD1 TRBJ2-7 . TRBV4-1 TGCGCCAGCAGCCATTCGACAGGGGCCTCCTACGAGCAGTACTTC CASSHSTGASYEQYF
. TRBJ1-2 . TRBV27 TGTGCCAGCAGTTCGCTGGGGGGAGGGTACTATGGCTACACCTTC CASSSLGGGYYGYTF
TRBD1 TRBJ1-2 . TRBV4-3 TGCGCCAGCAGCCCAGGGGGGACAGGGGCCCTCTATGGCTACACCTTC CASSPGGTGALYGYTF
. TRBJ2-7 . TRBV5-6 TGTGCCAGCAGCTCTAATATCTACGAGCAGTACTTC CASSSNIYEQYF
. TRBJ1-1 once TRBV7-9 TGTGCCAGCAGCCTACCTCACGGGCAGGGGAACACTGAAGCTTTCTTT CASSLPHGQGNTEAFF
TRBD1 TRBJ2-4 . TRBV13 TGTGCCAGCAGCTCCGCGACAGGGAACGAAAACATTCAGTACTTC CASSSATGNENIQYF
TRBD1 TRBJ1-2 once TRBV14 TGTGCCAGCAGCTTCGGGACAGGGGGCGCGGATGGCTACACCTTC CASSFGTGGADGYTF
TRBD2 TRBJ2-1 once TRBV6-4 TGTGCCAGCAGTGACTCCGGGACTAGCGGGAGGTTGTTCCATGAGCAGTTCTTC CASSDSGTSGRLFHEQFF
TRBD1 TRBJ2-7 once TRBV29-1 TGCAGCGTTGAAAGGGCAAGGACAGGATCCTACGAGCAGTACTTC CSVERARTGSYEQYF
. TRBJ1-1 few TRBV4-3 TGCGCCAGCAGCCAAGATCTGGGATTGACTGAAGCTTTCTTT CASSQDLGLTEAFF
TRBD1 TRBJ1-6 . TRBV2 TGTGCCAGCAGGGCCACCGGGACAGGGCCCTCACCCCTCCACTTT CASRATGTGPSPLHF
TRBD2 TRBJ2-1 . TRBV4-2 TGTGCCAGCAGCACCCCTAGCGGGGGGGTTGAAAATGAGCAGTTCTTC CASSTPSGGVENEQFF
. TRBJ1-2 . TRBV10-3 TGTGCCACCCAAGACGGCTACTATGGCTACACCTTC CATQDGYYGYTF
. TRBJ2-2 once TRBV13 TGTGCCAGCAGAAACGACAACGGCGGCACCGGGGAGCTGTTTTTT CASRNDNGGTGELFF
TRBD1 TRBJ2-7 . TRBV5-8 TGTGCCAGCAGCTTTACAGGGGCCGGGACGGGCTACGAGCAGTACTTC CASSFTGAGTGYEQYF
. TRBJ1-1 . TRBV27 TGTGCCAGCAGTTTGGCAGGGGACACTGAAGCTTTCTTT CASSLAGDTEAFF
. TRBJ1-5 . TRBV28 TGTGCCAGCAGTTCCCGCAGGGATTGGGCAATTCTTAGCAATCAGCCCCAGCATTTT CASSSRRDWAILSNQPQHF
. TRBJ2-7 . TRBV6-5 TGTGCCAGCAGTTACCGAGGGGGATACGAGCAGTACTTC CASSYRGGYEQYF
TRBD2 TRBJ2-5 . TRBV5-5 TGTGCCAGCAGCGTAGGGACTAGCCTCATGGAGACCCAGTACTTC CASSVGTSLMETQYF
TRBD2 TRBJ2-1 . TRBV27 TGTGCCAGCAGTTTAGGGCTAGCGGGATACAATGAGCAGTTCTTC CASSLGLAGYNEQFF
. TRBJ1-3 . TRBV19 TGTGCCAGTAGTTTGGGACCAACAAACACCATATATTTT CASSLGPTNTIYF
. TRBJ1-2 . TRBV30 TGTGCCTGGAGCCTGTCCAAGTCCGCTAACTATGGCTACACCTTC CAWSLSKSANYGYTF
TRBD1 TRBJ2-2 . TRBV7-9 TGTGCCAGCAGCCCGTCTCCGGGACAGGGGAACACCGGGGAGCTGTTTTTT CASSPSPGQGNTGELFF
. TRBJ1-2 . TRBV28 TGTGCCAGCAGTTTACTGGAGGATAACTATGGCTACACCTTC CASSLLEDNYGYTF
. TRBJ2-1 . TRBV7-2 TGTGCCAGCAGCTTTGGGGGGCTGGGTTCCTACAATGAGCAGTTCTTC CASSFGGLGSYNEQFF
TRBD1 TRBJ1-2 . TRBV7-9 TGTGCCAGCAGCCCGACGAGGACAGGGCCTCAGGGCTACACCTTC CASSPTRTGPQGYTF
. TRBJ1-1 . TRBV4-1 TGCGCCAGCAGCCAAGCCGCCGTAGGGGGGAACACTGAAGCTTTCTTT CASSQAAVGGNTEAFF
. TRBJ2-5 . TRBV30 TGTGCCTGGAGTGGACAGCCCCAAGAGACCCAGTACTTC CAWSGQPQETQYF
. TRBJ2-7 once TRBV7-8 TGTGCCAGCAGCTTAAGCGCTACCTCCTACGAGCAGTACTTC CASSLSATSYEQYF
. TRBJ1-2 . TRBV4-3 TGCGCCAGCAGCCAAGATACAAGGGATCTAGAAGGCTACACCTTC CASSQDTRDLEGYTF
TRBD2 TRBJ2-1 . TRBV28 TGTGCCAGCAGTCCCTTTACTAGCGGGGCCTCCTACAATGAGCAGTTCTTC CASSPFTSGASYNEQFF
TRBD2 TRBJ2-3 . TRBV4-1 TGCGCCAGCAGCCCGAGCGAACTAGCGCAAAGCACAGATACGCAGTATTTT CASSPSELAQSTDTQYF
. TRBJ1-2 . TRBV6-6 TGTGCCAGCAGTTCGTGGACCGAGATGGATACCTTC CASSSWTEMDTF
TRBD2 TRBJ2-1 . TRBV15 TGTGCCACCAGCCCGGGACTAACCTCGGGTAATGAGCAGTTCTTC CATSPGLTSGNEQFF
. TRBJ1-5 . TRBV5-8 TGTGCCAGCAGTTCTGGACTGTATAGCAATCAGCCCCAGCATTTT CASSSGLYSNQPQHF
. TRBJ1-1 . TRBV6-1 TGTGCCAGCAGTGAAGTGGAAGGCGCGAACACTGAAGCTTTCTTT CASSEVEGANTEAFF
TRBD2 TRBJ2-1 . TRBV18 TGTGCCAGCTCGCCAGGGGCTAGCGGGAGGAATGAGCAGTTCTTC CASSPGASGRNEQFF
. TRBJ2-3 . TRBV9 TGTGCCAGCAGCGTAAGGGTGCCGGATACGCAGTATTTT CASSVRVPDTQYF
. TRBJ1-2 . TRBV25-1 TGTGCCAGCAGTGAAGGGGGTAGAACGGGCTACACCTTC CASSEGGRTGYTF